Listed here are 24 T cell receptor beta chains from one sample, sequenced in a study of cytomegalovirus exposure and HLA in healthy donors. Vbeta (60) and Jbeta (13) primers were used in the PCR. Profiled with immunoSEQ multiplex PCR; TCRdb holds only in-frame clones, not every one. This table holds 120,000 to 150,000 clones, more than 65% found once. What was sequenced was PBMCs. The receptor source for this set is a man aged 30 to 45 in good health and CMV-seropositive.

This clone was detected a few times. An end of the junction does not agree with germline; a read error may underlie this. V gene TRBV7-9 combines with J gene TRBJ2-1; TRBD2 agrees at 7 bases. Germline V gives CDR1 SEHNR, CDR2 FQNEAQ (reference sequence). The CDR3 runs to 11 residues. CDR3 loop: CSSSQTSEQFF. In nucleotides, the CDR3 is TGTTCCAGCAGCCAGACTAGCGAGCAGTTCTTC.

The CDR3 sequence is CASSVGSSGAITDTQYF. CDR3 in DNA: TGTGCCAGCAGCGTAGGTAGTAGCGGGGCGATCACAGATACGCAGTATTTT. The rearrangement links TRBV9 to TRBJ2-3, with TRBD2 matching over 8 bases. Germline V CDR1 and CDR2: SGDLS, YYNGEE. This CDR3 is built from 17 residues. Unmatched junction bases numbered 8, after V lost 0 bases and J lost 2 bases.

This clone was seen once. The CDR3 DNA reads TGCGCCAGCAGCTCTCCAGGACTCCCAGGATCACCCCTCCACTTT. It specifies CASSSPGLPGSPLHF. J is TRBJ1-6 and V is TRBV5-1, with D unresolved. The V and J ends lost 3 bases and 10 bases respectively, with 17 bases between them. The CDR3 consists of 15 residues. Germline V CDR1 and CDR2: SGHRS, YFSETQ. Filled out from reference TRBV5-1 and TRBJ1-6, the complete variable domain reads KAGVTQTPRYLIKTRGQQVTLSCSPISGHRSVSWYQQTPGQGLQFLFEYFSETQRNKGNFPGRFSGRQFSNSRSEMNVSTLELGDSALYLCASSSPGLPGSPLHFGNGTRLTVT.

V gene TRBV5-1 combines with J gene TRBJ1-1, with a tentative D call TRBD1 (6 bases). The CDR3 contains 15 residues. Germline CDR1 SGHRS, CDR2 YFSETQ. Deletions cut 0 bases from V and 2 bases from J, with 11 bases between. The CDR3 region has the DNA TGCGCCAGCAGCTTGGCCGGGACATCCAACACTGAAGCTTTCTTT. The encoded protein is CASSLAGTSNTEAFF.

The rearrangement links TRBV30 to TRBJ1-1, with D hard to call. There are 12 residues in the CDR3. V was pared by 5 bases and J by 5 bases, with 12 bases between. Germline CDR1 and CDR2: GTSNPN and SVGIG (reference sequence). In nucleotides, the CDR3 is TGTGCCTGGTCAAGTAGAGGGACTGAAGCTTTCTTT. This gives the protein CAWSSRGTEAFF.

V gene TRBV29-1 combines with J gene TRBJ2-1; tentative D call: TRBD2 (7 bases). The length of the CDR3 is 17 residues. V lost 7 bases, J lost 0 bases, and 22 bases lay in between. Germline CDR1 reads SQVTM; CDR2 reads ANQGSEA. The CDR3 protein is CSASGVSGPSSYNEQFF. DNA of the CDR3: TGCAGCGCATCAGGGGTTAGCGGGCCGAGCTCCTACAATGAGCAGTTCTTC.

The CDR3 reads CASSTAGTRFRGYTF. The CDR3 bases are TGTGCCAGTAGTACCGCCGGGACACGATTCAGGGGCTACACCTTC. V and J are TRBV19 and TRBJ1-2; a possible D gene is TRBD1 (6 bases). The CDR3 totals 15 residues. CDR1 and CDR2 (germline): LNHDA, SQIVND (reference sequence). Between the trimmed V and J ends, which lost 4 bases and 8 bases, there was a span of 20 bases.

V is TRBV19 and J is TRBJ1-5; 7 nucleotides line up with TRBD1. CDR1 and CDR2 (germline): LNHDA, SQIVND (reference sequence). The trim removed 4 bases at V and 5 bases at J, leaving 14 bases unmatched. The CDR3 totals 17 residues. The CDR3 bases are TGTGCCAGTAGTACCCCAACAGGGGCCAGAGGATATCAGCCCCAGCATTTT. It codes for CASSTPTGARGYQPQHF.

This chain connects TRBV4-1 to TRBJ2-7, with 7 bases fitting TRBD2. This CDR3 has 16 residues. The V gene end was trimmed by 0 bases and the J gene end by 3 bases; junction bases not matched to a gene: 8. Looked up from germline, CDR1 is MGHRA and CDR2 is YSYEKL. The CDR3 region has the DNA TGCGCCAGCAGCCAAGATTATGGGGGGGATCTCTACGAGCAGTACTTC. This translates into CASSQDYGGDLYEQYF.

This chain joins TRBV27 and TRBJ1-1; 12 bases align to TRBD1. V shed 4 bases and J 3 bases; nucleotides not matched to a gene: 6. Germline V gene lookup returns CDR1 MNHEY and CDR2 SMNVEV (reference sequence). CDR3 size: 16 residues. CDR3 amino acids: CASSSGTGGADTEAFF. The CDR3 region has the DNA TGTGCCAGCAGTTCCGGGACAGGGGGCGCGGACACTGAAGCTTTCTTT.

The CDR3 protein is CASSLPGTAGELFF. In DNA, the CDR3 is TGTGCCAGCAGCTTACCGGGTACTGCCGGGGAGCTGTTTTTT. The chain links TRBV7-9 to TRBJ2-2; D is unclear. V gave up 2 bases and J gave up 6 bases, with 10 bases separating them. The CDR3 length is 14 residues. CDR1 is SEHNR, CDR2 FQNEAQ, per germline (reference sequence).

V gene TRBV7-2 combines with J gene TRBJ1-4; the D is unclear. Trimming took off 5 bases at V and 4 bases at J, with 11 bases between the two ends. The CDR3 consists of 14 residues. CDR1 and CDR2 (germline): SGHTA, FQGNSA. CDR3 nucleotides: TGTGCCAGCAGCCCGGGAGCCCTTAATGAAAAACTGTTTTTT. Translation gives CASSPGALNEKLFF.

The chain has TRBV2 and TRBJ1-1; 7 bases agree with TRBD1. CDR1 is SNHLY, CDR2 FYNNEI, per germline. This CDR3 is built from 12 residues. The J segment lost 10 bases and the V segment lost 4 bases, leaving 6 bases of the junction unmatched. Here the CDR3 reads CASSGQGGGAFF. CDR3 DNA: TGTGCCAGCAGTGGACAGGGAGGAGGAGCTTTCTTT.

Turning to this clone: Other nucleotide sequences from this sample produce the same CDR3. The rearrangement links TRBV5-4 to TRBJ2-5; 7 nucleotides line up with TRBD1. Per germline, CDR1 SGHNT and CDR2 YYREEE (reference sequence). Losses at the gene ends were 4 bases for V and 1 base for J; bases not matched to a gene: 1. The length of the CDR3 is 13 residues. The CDR3 coding sequence is TGTGCCAGCAGCAGGGACAGCCAAGAGACCCAGTACTTC. Protein sequence: CASSRDSQETQYF.

The V and J genes are TRBV5-1 and TRBJ2-1, with TRBD1 matching 8 bases. The V gene end was trimmed by 3 bases and the J gene end by 12 bases; junction bases not matched to a gene: 2. There are 11 residues in the CDR3. Germline V gene sequence: CDR1 SGHRS, CDR2 YFSETQ. The CDR3: CASSWGTGQFF. DNA for the CDR3: TGCGCCAGCAGCTGGGGGACAGGGCAGTTCTTC.

The chain carries TRBV11-2 and TRBJ1-1; unclear D gene. The CDR3 contains 14 residues. Trimming took off 5 bases at V and 0 bases at J, with 10 bases between the two ends. Germline lookup yields CDR1 SGHAT and CDR2 FQNNGV. CDR3 loop: CASSPHIMNTEAFF. CDR3 nucleotide sequence: TGTGCCAGCAGCCCCCACATTATGAACACTGAAGCTTTCTTT.

V usage is TRBV7-9 and J usage is TRBJ2-7; TRBD1 might be the D (5 bases). V was trimmed by 8 bases and J by 6 bases, leaving 11 bases between them. Germline CDR1 SEHNR, CDR2 FQNEAQ (reference sequence). The length of the CDR3 is 11 residues. This chain's CDR3 is CASQQVGEQYF. The CDR3 nucleotides are TGTGCCAGCCAACAGGTCGGCGAGCAGTACTTC.

This rearrangement joins TRBV28 to TRBJ1-1, with a possible D match to TRBD1 (6 bases). The V end was cut by 3 bases, the J end by 1 base, with 15 bases between. Per the germline V gene, CDR1 is MDHEN and CDR2 is SYDVKM. This CDR3 region has 16 residues. In nucleotides, the CDR3 is TGTGCCAGCAGTTTCTCCGGGGGGGCGGGGAACACTGAAGCTTTCTTT. Amino acid sequence: CASSFSGGAGNTEAFF.

J is TRBJ2-1 and V is TRBV30, with no clear D. The length of the CDR3 is 14 residues. Germline values: CDR1 GTSNPN, CDR2 SVGIG (reference sequence). The germline V and J ends were trimmed by 0 bases and 3 bases, with 9 bases remaining between them. DNA of the CDR3: TGTGCCTGGAGTGTCCAGTATCACTACAATGAGCAGTTCTTC. This codes for CAWSVQYHYNEQFF.

This chain uses TRBV9 with TRBJ2-1; TRBD2 aligns across 8 bases. Germline V gene data show CDR1 as SGDLS and CDR2 as YYNGEE. V shed 0 bases and J 6 bases; nucleotides not matched to a gene: 8. This CDR3 comprises 16 residues. The CDR3 sequence: CASSVVGAGALNEQFF. CDR3 in DNA: TGTGCCAGCAGCGTAGTGGGAGCGGGGGCCCTCAATGAGCAGTTCTTC.

The chain carries TRBV13 and TRBJ2-7, with 10 bases matching TRBD1. The CDR3 has 16 amino acids. Per germline, CDR1 PRHDT and CDR2 FYEKMQ (reference sequence). With 0 bases clipped from V and 7 bases from J, the junction kept 9 bases outside the gene matches. CDR3 protein: CASSLGPGTGVREQYF. DNA for the CDR3: TGTGCCAGCAGCTTAGGCCCCGGGACAGGGGTCAGAGAGCAGTACTTC. Complete variable domain (other parts from reference TRBV13 and TRBJ2-7): AAGVIQSPRHLIKEKRETATLKCYPIPRHDTVYWYQQGPGQDPQFLISFYEKMQSDKGSIPDRFSAQQFSDYHSELNMSSLELGDSALYFCASSLGPGTGVREQYFGPGTRLTVT.

The chain is built from TRBV19 and TRBJ2-5; D unclear. The closer fit of TRBJ2-7 to the DNA end suggests the J call may be wrong. CDR1 and CDR2 from the germline V gene are LNHDA and SQIVND (reference sequence). The CDR3 loop spans 13 amino acids. The CDR3 spells CASSIVGSYEQYF. The DNA for the CDR3 is TGTGCCAGTAGTATAGTGGGCTCCTACGAGCAGTACTTC.

The table lists this clone with a count of one. V usage is TRBV11-2 and J usage is TRBJ2-2; 7 bases match TRBD2. Germline trimming cut 1 base from V and 0 bases from J; bases unmatched to any gene: 5. The CDR3 runs to 17 residues. The germline V gene has CDR1 SGHAT and CDR2 FQNNGV. CDR3 residues: CASSLGARGANTGELFF. CDR3 nucleotides: TGTGCCAGCAGCTTAGGGGCTCGGGGGGCGAACACCGGGGAGCTGTTTTTT. Using reference TRBV11-2 and TRBJ2-2 for the parts outside the CDR3, the full variable domain is EAGVAQSPRYKIIEKRQSVAFWCNPISGHATLYWYQQILGQGPKLLIQFQNNGVVDDSQLPKDRFSAERLKGVDSTLKIQPAKLEDSAVYLCASSLGARGANTGELFFGEGSRLTVL.

V gene TRBV28 combines with J gene TRBJ1-1; the D gene is possibly TRBD1 (6 bases). CDR3 size: 13 residues. Germline-derived CDR1 and CDR2 are MDHEN and SYDVKM. V was cut by 6 bases and J by 5 bases, with 13 bases left in between. The CDR3 DNA sequence: TGTGCCAGCAGGAACAGGGCACGGACTGAAGCTTTCTTT. It codes for CASRNRARTEAFF. Looking up the rest from reference TRBV28 and TRBJ1-1 gives the full variable domain: DVKVTQSSRYLVKRTGEKVFLECVQDMDHENMFWYRQDPGLGLRLIYFSYDVKMKEKGDIPEGYSVSREKKERFSLILESASTNQTSMYLCASRNRARTEAFFGQGTRLTVV.